This TCR beta chain was captured in a study of T cells in localized non-small cell lung cancer. Study-wide points: The study sequenced only one region of the tumor. As a result, intratumor heterogeneity could not be excluded and remains possible. Blood T cell density predicted longer survival; adjacent-lung clonality, shorter. Adjacent lung was found to contain a median approximately 60 of the top 100 tumor clones. Uninvolved adjacent lung showed higher T cell clonality than tumor.

On this clone: What it recognizes is unknown.

Assay used: immunoSEQ multiplex PCR; TCRdb lists only in-frame clones, some missing. The data contain around 2,700 clones, 25% of them singletons. The CDR3 covers 13 residues. V trimming: 6 bases; J trimming: 4 bases; junction bases outside the gene matches: 4. Per germline, CDR1 MNHGY and CDR2 SAAAGT. J is TRBJ2-7 and V is TRBV6-8; 9 nucleotides match TRBD2. This sequence was found in a man aged 35 to 69 with stage II lung adenocarcinoma. The starting material was normal lung tissue next to the tumor, obtained before any cancer treatment. CDR3 residues: CASSYAGGYEQYV. As DNA, the CDR3 is TGTGCCAGCAGCTATGCGGGGGGGTACGAGCAGTACGTC.